This TCR beta chain was identified in a study of OX40 agonist ivuxolimab in advanced cancers. Regarding the research as a whole: Ivuxolimab was a fully human IgG2 agonistic monoclonal antibody targeting the costimulatory receptor OX40 (CD134). Intravenous ivuxolimab was administered to patients every 2 weeks at six dose levels: 0.01, 0.1, 0.3, 1.5, 3 and 10 mg/kg. Of the 50 to 55 dose-escalation patients, hepatocellular carcinoma was present in about 20, melanoma in around 15, renal cell carcinoma in 9 and head and neck cancer in 9. In the dose-escalation cohort, around four fifths of patients were male, and the mean age was 60 years with a range of roughly 20 to 85. Patients were allowed to have had prior anti-PD-1, anti-PD-L1 or anti-CTLA-4 therapy, and more than 30% of the dose-escalation patients had previously received checkpoint inhibitors. Partial responses occurred in three dose-escalation patients, of whom one had hepatocellular carcinoma and two had cutaneous melanoma. Peripheral TCRbeta sequencing was intended to test whether TCR sequence diversity was altered and clonal T-cell expansion was caused by ivuxolimab. The paper reports the monotherapy dose-escalation portion (N of about 54 patients) of the phase I ivuxolimab trial. Results the study describes overall, beyond this receptor: After ivuxolimab, expanded clones were on average more numerous among CD8+ T cells than among CD4+ T cells. In partial responders in the 0.1-3.0 mg/kg groups, normalized peripheral clonal expansion was found to be among the lowest, especially among CD8+ T cells. Which antigens the clonally expanded peripheral T cells were specific for was not determined. Low levels of normalized T-cell clonal expansion were also seen in some patients who did not respond. Clonal expansion of both CD4+ and CD8+ blood T cells was observed from baseline to week 6 at doses 0.1 to 3.0 mg/kg.

Germline trimming amounts to 4 bases on V and 4 bases on J, with 11 as the count of junction bases outside the gene matches. Taken from the germline V gene, the CDR1 and CDR2 loops are MDHEN and SYDVKM. The CDR3 covers 18 residues, taking in both the cysteine and the phenylalanine. The only DNA kept is the CDR3, 54 bases in frame from the first base. The trial excluded patients who had a history of autoimmune disease or were on systemic immunosuppression. Peripheral blood for TCR sequencing was collected from all dose cohorts at baseline, on cycle 4 day 1, and on cycle 7 day 1. Samples were obtained from an open-label, multicenter, first-in-human phase I dose-escalation trial of ivuxolimab. Adults with locally advanced or metastatic melanoma, renal cell, hepatocellular, or head and neck squamous cell carcinoma were enrolled in the trial. CD4+ and CD8+ T cells were sorted separately from peripheral blood before TCR sequencing.

This clone was detected only once. Its binding antigen is unknown. Base qualities are not provided; no much larger clone lies one nucleotide away. To sequence the TCRbeta CDR3 region, genomic DNA was isolated from the sorted cells. The immunoSEQ Assay was used for sequencing of TCRbeta CDR3 regions. TCRdb stores this immuneACCESS table with in-frame sequences only. Part of the clones is absent; in the studies checked, under half of the shortfall reflects unresolved V genes, and no reason is known for the rest. The sample yields some 33,000 clones; about four fifths were counted once. The top ten constitute less than 25% of the sample.

This chain is built from TRBV28 and TRBJ1-6; TRBD1 lines up with 9 middle nucleotides. The receptor was isolated from an adult with an advanced solid tumor such as melanoma, head and neck, liver or kidney cancer. The material was CD4+ or CD8+ T cells sorted from blood, obtained in a trial of the OX40 agonist ivuxolimab. The CDR3 reads as follows: CASSSRRGTGRYNSPLHF. The bases read TGTGCCAGCAGTTCCCGTCGGGGGACAGGGAGGTATAATTCACCCCTCCACTTT.